What follows is one T cell receptor beta chain and its context. Antigen: not known. This CDR3 is built from 15 residues. CDR1 is SQVTM, CDR2 ANQGSEA, per germline. V gave up 6 bases and J gave up 0 bases; unmatched junction bases: 7. This entry comes from a study of cytomegalovirus exposure and HLA in healthy donors. Study-level findings and limits: Cytomegalovirus association was assigned to more than 150 TCR beta chains. Associated with HLA alleles at 0.05 false discovery rate in a later analysis were some 16,000 TCR beta sequences. Previously analyzed data showed that most TCR beta V segments were productive at a frequency of about 87% or about 30%. Serostatus for CMV was the only available immune exposure information.

PCR primers comprised 60 Vbeta and 13 Jbeta primers. Libraries were prepared by immunoSEQ multiplex PCR; TCRdb keeps only in-frame clonotypes and omits some of them. The table records 150,000 to 200,000 clones, 75% to 90% of them present only once. The V and J genes are TRBV29-1 and TRBJ2-2; 7 bases align to TRBD2. The specimen was PBMCs. The clonotype comes from a woman aged 45 to 65 in good health and CMV-seropositive. The CDR3 nucleotides are TGCAGCGTGGCGACCAGCGGGGCGAACACCGGGGAGCTGTTTTTT. Its translation is CSVATSGANTGELFF.